This T cell receptor beta chain derives from a study of glioma-infiltrating T cells. Amplification of TCR alpha and beta CDR3 regions from RNA used iRepertoire nested multiplex PCR. One entry per CDR3 protein results from TCRdb running MiXCR on the multiplex PCR reads. The table has 170,000 or so distinct CDR3 sequences, around 40% seen once. This CDR3 region has 15 residues. Germline lookup yields CDR1 SNHLY and CDR2 FYNNEI. The V end was cut by 6 bases, the J end by 4 bases, with 15 bases between. The sequenced sample consisted of glioma tissue, nonneoplastic brain tissue, or PBMCs (not recorded which). V gene TRBV2 combines with J gene TRBJ1-4; a weak D match, TRBD1 (5 bases). This clonotype was sampled from a human donor with low-grade glioma or glioblastoma, undergoing nonglioma brain surgery, or in good health (not recorded which). Written as DNA, the CDR3 is TGTGCCAGCAGACCCGACAGCTCCCTTAATGAAAAACTGTTTTTT. Translated: CASRPDSSLNEKLFF.